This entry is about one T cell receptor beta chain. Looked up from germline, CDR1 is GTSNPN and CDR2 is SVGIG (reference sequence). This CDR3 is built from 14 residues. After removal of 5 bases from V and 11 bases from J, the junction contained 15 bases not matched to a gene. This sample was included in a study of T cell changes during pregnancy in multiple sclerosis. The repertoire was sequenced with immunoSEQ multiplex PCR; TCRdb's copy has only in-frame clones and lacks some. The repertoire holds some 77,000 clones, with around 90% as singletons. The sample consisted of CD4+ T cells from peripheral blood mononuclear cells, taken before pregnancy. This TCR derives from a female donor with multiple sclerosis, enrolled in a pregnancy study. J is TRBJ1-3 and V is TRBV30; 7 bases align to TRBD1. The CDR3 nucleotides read TGTGCCTGGGGGAAGGGCCAGGGGGTGCGGGCCATATATTTT. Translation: CAWGKGQGVRAIYF.